The 3 T cell receptor beta chains listed next were all sequenced from one sample in a study of T cell responses to AZD1222 COVID-19 vaccine. Some clones are missing from TCRdb's copy, which holds only in-frame ones; the method was immunoSEQ multiplex PCR. The repertoire holds roughly 130,000 clones, with about 90% as singletons. Sequenced material: peripheral blood, taken on day 0 of AZD1222 vaccination. Receptors originate from an adult in good health.

This clone was seen more than once but under ten times. The rearrangement links TRBV5-4 to TRBJ2-7; the D gene is possibly TRBD1 (6 bases). Trimming left V 2 bases short and J 3 bases short, with 9 bases between. The CDR3 is 13 amino acids. From germline, CDR1 is SGHNT and CDR2 YYREEE (reference sequence). CDR3 in amino acids: CASSLGQNYEQYF. In nucleotides, the CDR3 is TGTGCCAGCAGCTTAGGACAGAACTACGAGCAGTACTTC.

V is TRBV27 and J is TRBJ1-2, with D possibly matching TRBD1 (6 bases). The germline V gene encodes CDR1 MNHEY and CDR2 SMNVEV (reference sequence). Trimming pared 2 bases from V and 8 bases from J, leaving 18 bases between. The CDR3 sequence is 15 residues long. For the CDR3, the DNA is TGTGCCAGCAGTTTAGCTACGGACAGCCCGGGGGGCTACACCTTC. Encoded protein: CASSLATDSPGGYTF.

The chain joins TRBV7-7 to TRBJ1-5; possibly TRBD1 for D (6 bases). The CDR3 spans 16 residues. Trimming stripped 2 bases from V and 3 bases from J, with 14 bases between. The germline gives CDR1 SSHAT, CDR2 FNYEAQ (reference sequence). The CDR3 DNA is TGTGCCAGCAGCTTATGGGGGGGGCGCCTCAATCAGCCCCAGCATTTT. Translating gives CASSLWGGRLNQPQHF.